The entry below gives a single T cell receptor beta chain sequence along with its context. These data belong to a study of blood T cell repertoires in COVID-19. Original handling: Estimated nucleated cell counts came from reference gene primer amplification. Only in-frame clones appear in the TCRdb table, and some are missing; sequencing was by immunoSEQ multiplex PCR. That table gives V, J and clone size, and the DNA gave D and trimming. The sample records 70,000 or so clones, approximately 75% being singletons. V shed 5 bases and J 2 bases; nucleotides not matched to a gene: 4. The CDR3 consists of 15 residues. Per germline, CDR1 LGHDT and CDR2 YNNKEL (reference sequence).

Sequencing was performed on peripheral blood. The receptor was isolated from a human donor in a cohort sampled during active COVID-19. The chain joins TRBV3-1 (or the pseudogene TRBV3-2) to TRBJ2-5; 11 nucleotides line up with TRBD2. In DNA form, the CDR3 reads TGTGCCAGCAGCACCGGGACTAGCGGACAAGAGACCCAGTACTTC. Translation gives CASSTGTSGQETQYF.